This T cell receptor (beta chain) is drawn from a study of T cell clonotyping in hematopoietic cell transplantation. Points from the study as a whole: Few recipient clonotypes overlapped donors; over 95% were de novo at given depth.

Germline V gene sequence: CDR1 SGHVS, CDR2 FNYEAQ. The CDR3 loop spans 13 amino acids. The ends were cut back, 5 bases at V and 9 bases at J, with 16 bases in the middle. Assay used: immunoSEQ multiplex PCR; TCRdb lists only in-frame clones, some missing. The sample lists about 41,000 clones; 95% were seen once. For this clone: Its specificity is not known.

Sequencing was done on a sample of peripheral blood mononuclear cells. This receptor was identified in a man aged 25 to 40 in good health. Some clones in this sample may be carry-over from other donors' samples. The chain carries TRBV7-6 and TRBJ1-2; D gene ambiguous. The CDR3, as DNA: TGTGCCAGCAGCCAATCCAGTGACGGTCGCTACACCTTC. It yields the protein CASSQSSDGRYTF.